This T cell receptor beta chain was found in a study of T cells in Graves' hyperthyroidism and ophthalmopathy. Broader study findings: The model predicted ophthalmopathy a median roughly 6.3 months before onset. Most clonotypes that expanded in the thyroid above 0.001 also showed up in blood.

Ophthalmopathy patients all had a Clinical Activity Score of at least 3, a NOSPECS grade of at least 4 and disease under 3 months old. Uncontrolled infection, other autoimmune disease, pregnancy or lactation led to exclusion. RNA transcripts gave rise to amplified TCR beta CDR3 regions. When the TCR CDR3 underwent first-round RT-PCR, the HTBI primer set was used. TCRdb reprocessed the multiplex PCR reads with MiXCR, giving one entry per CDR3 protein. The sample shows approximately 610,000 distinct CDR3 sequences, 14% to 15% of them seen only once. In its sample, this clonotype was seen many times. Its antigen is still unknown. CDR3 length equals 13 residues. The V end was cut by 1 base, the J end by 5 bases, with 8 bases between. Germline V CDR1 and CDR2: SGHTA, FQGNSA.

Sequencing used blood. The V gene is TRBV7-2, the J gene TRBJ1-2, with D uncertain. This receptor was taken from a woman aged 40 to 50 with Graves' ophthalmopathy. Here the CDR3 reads CASSLGGTYGYTF. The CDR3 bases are TGTGCCAGCAGCTTAGGAGGTACATATGGCTACACCTTC. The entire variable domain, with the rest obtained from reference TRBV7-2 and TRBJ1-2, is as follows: GAGVSQSPSNKVTEKGKDVELRCDPISGHTALYWYRQSLGQGLEFLIYFQGNSAPDKSGLPSDRFSAERTGGSVSTLTIQRTQQEDSAVYLCASSLGGTYGYTFGSGTRLTVV.